This T cell receptor beta chain derives from a study of PD-L1 blockade in urothelial cancer. Study information: Earlier, patients had received 0 to 3 chemotherapy regimens.

The time point is: peripheral blood 6 weeks after treatment start. This CDR3 has 17 amino acids. V dropped 4 bases and J dropped 8; count of bases not matched to a gene: 10. In germline, CDR1 is MGHRA, CDR2 YSYEKL. This clone was picked up one time. The assay was immunoSEQ multiplex PCR, and TCRdb's table has in-frame clones only and misses some. The table includes approximately 120,000 clones, about 82% detected once. The rearrangement links TRBV4-1 to TRBJ2-1; 14 bases map to TRBD2. Sample: PBMCs, taken around atezolizumab (anti-PD-L1) treatment. This receptor was obtained from a man between 45 and 60 years old with urothelial cancer. CDR3 coding DNA: TGCGCCAGCAGCCTCCGGACTAGCGGGAGGTCTATAGATGAGCAGTTCTTC. It specifies CASSLRTSGRSIDEQFF.